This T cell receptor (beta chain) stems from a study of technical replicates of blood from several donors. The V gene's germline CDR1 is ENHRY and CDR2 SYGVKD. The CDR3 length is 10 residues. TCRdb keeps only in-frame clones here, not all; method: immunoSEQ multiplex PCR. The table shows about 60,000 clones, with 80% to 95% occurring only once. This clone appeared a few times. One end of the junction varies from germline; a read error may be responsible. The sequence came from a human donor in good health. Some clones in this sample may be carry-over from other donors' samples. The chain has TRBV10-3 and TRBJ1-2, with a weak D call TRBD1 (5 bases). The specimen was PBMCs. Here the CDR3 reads CAISDRVFSF. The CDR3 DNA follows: TGTGCCATCAGTGACAGGGTCTTCTCCTTC.